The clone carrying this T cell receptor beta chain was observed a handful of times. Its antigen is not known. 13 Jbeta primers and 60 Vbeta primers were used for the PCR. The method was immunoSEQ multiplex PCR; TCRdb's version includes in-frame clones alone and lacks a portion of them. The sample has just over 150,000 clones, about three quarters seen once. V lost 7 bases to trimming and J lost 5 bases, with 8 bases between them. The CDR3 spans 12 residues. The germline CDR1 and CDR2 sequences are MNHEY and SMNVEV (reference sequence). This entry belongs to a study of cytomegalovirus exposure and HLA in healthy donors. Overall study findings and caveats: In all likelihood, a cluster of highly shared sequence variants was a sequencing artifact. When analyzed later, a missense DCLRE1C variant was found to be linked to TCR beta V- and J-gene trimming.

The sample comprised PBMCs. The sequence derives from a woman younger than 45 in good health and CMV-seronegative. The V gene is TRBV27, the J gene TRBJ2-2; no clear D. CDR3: CASTSQTGELFF. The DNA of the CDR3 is TGTGCCAGCACGTCCCAGACCGGGGAGCTGTTTTTT.